This is a list of T cell receptor beta chains from one sample in a study of cytomegalovirus exposure and HLA in healthy donors. Using immunoSEQ multiplex PCR, the repertoire was profiled, and TCRdb retains in-frame clones only, with some absent. The sample totals some 75,000 clones. Sequences were obtained from PBMCs. The receptor source for this set is a female donor in good health and CMV-seropositive. CDR3s include the opening cysteine and the closing phenylalanine or tryptophan.

TRBV19	TRBJ1-3	CASSIGQGGSGNTIYF
TRBV11-3	TRBJ2-1	CASSQGLYNEQFF
TRBV7-6	TRBJ2-1	CASSSRAVTSLEQFF
TRBV19	TRBJ2-1	CASSIFPAGGSYNEQFF
TRBV14	TRBJ2-5	CASSRPQGLGETQYF
TRBV19	TRBJ1-5	CASSTVLGQTADNQPQHF
TRBV6-5	TRBJ2-1	CASSIRDRVLNEQFF
TRBV7-2	TRBJ1-2	CASSRDRAGYGYTF
TRBV10-3	TRBJ1-1	CAISEGVETGNTEAFF
TRBV28	TRBJ2-3	CASSKTSSGRGKADTQYF
TRBV18	.	CASSPSIGTAGGEQYF
TRBV5-5	TRBJ1-1	CASSAETPGRGTEAFF
TRBV4-3	TRBJ2-5	CASSQDRQETQYF
TRBV4-1	TRBJ1-1	CASSRDSIAEAFF
TRBV28	TRBJ2-7	CASSLQVSGFLYEQYF
TRBV15	TRBJ2-1	CATSTGTSEDNEQFF
TRBV7-9	TRBJ1-6	CASSPWTENSPLHF
TRBV18	TRBJ1-5	CASSPQGGQPQHF
TRBV30	TRBJ1-6	CAWTVGRNSPLHF
TRBV10-2	TRBJ2-1	CASSGTSGVNEQFF
TRBV28	TRBJ2-7	CASSLGGPLSEQYF
TRBV4-1	TRBJ2-7	CASSQEGIAGGEQYF
TRBV6-5	TRBJ2-7	CASSRAQGAYEQYF
TRBV30	TRBJ2-1	CAWSVRVSGDDNEQFF
TRBV4-2	TRBJ2-5	CASSQERELTYQETQYF
TRBV18	TRBJ2-4	CASSLSGALAKNIQYF